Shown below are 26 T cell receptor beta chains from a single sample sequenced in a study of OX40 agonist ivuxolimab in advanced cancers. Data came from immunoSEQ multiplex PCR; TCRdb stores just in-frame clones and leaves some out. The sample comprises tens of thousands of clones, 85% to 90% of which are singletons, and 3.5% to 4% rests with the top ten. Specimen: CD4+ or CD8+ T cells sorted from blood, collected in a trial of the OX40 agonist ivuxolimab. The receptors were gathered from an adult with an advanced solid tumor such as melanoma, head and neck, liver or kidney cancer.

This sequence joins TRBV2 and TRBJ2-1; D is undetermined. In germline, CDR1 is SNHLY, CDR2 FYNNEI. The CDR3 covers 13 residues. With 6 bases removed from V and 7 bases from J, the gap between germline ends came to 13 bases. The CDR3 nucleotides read TGTGCCAGCAGCTACCGGGCCAGTAATGAGCAGTTCTTC. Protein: CASSYRASNEQFF. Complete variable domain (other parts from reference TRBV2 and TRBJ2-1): EPEVTQTPSHQVTQMGQEVILRCVPISNHLYFYWYRQILGQKVEFLVSFYNNEISEKSEIFDDQFSVERPDGSNFTLKIRSTKLEDSAMYFCASSYRASNEQFFGPGTRLTVL.

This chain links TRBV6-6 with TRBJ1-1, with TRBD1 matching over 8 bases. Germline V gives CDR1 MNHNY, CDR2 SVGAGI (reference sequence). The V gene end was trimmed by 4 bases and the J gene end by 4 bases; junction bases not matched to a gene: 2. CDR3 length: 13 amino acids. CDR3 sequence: CASSSGGLTEAFF. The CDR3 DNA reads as TGTGCCAGCAGTTCAGGGGGCCTCACTGAAGCTTTCTTT.

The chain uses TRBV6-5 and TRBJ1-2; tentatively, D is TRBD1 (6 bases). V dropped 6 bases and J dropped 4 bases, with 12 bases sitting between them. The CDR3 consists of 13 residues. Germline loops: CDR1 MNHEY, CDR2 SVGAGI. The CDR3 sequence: CASSLQDSYGYTF. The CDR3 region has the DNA TGTGCCAGCAGCTTACAGGACAGCTATGGCTACACCTTC.

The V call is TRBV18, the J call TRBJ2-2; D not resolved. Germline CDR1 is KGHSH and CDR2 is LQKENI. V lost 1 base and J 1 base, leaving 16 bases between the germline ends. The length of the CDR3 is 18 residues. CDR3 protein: CASSPLEIKAGNTGELFF. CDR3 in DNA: TGTGCCAGCTCACCACTCGAAATAAAGGCAGGGAACACCGGGGAGCTGTTTTTT.

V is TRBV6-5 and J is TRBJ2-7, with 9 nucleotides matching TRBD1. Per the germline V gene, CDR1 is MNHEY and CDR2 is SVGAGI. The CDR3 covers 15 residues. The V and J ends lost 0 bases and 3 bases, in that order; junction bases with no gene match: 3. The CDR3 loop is CASSYSNRGLYEQYF. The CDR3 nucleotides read TGTGCCAGCAGTTACTCAAACAGGGGGCTCTACGAGCAGTACTTC.

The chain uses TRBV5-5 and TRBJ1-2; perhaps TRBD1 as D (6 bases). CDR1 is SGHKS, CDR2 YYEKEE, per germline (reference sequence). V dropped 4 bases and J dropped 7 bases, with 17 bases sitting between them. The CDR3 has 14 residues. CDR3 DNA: TGTGCCAGCAGCCCCGTTAGGGGGGAAGTTGGCTACACCTTC. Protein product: CASSPVRGEVGYTF.

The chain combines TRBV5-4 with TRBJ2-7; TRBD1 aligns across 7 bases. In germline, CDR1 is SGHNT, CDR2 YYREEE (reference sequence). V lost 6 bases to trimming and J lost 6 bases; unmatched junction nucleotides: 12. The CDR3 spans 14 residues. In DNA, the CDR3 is TGTGCCAGCACCCCGGGACAGCTCTCGGGCGAGCAGTACTTC. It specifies CASTPGQLSGEQYF. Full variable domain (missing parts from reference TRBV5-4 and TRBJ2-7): ETGVTQSPTHLIKTRGQQVTLRCSSQSGHNTVSWYQQALGQGPQFIFQYYREEENGRGNFPPRFSGLQFPNYSSELNVNALELDDSALYLCASTPGQLSGEQYFGPGTRLTVT.

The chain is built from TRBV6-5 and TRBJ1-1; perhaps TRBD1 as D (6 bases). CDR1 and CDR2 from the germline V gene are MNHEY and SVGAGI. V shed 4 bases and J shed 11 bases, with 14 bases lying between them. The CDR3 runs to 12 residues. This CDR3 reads CASSSTGFRAFF. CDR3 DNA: TGTGCCAGCAGTTCGACAGGTTTTCGCGCTTTCTTT.

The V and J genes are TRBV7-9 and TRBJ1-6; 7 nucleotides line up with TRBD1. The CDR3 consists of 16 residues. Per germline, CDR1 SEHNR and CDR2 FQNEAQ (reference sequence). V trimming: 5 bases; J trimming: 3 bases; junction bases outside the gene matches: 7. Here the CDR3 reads CASSPPGQLYNSPLHF. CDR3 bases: TGTGCCAGCAGCCCCCCGGGACAGCTCTATAATTCACCCCTCCACTTT.

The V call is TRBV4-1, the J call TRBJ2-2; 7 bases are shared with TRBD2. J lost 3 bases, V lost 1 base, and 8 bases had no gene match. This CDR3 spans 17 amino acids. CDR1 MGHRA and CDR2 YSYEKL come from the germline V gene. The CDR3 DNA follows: TGCGCCAGCAGCCAAGGAGGAGCGGGGACGCACACCGGGGAGCTGTTTTTT. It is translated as CASSQGGAGTHTGELFF.

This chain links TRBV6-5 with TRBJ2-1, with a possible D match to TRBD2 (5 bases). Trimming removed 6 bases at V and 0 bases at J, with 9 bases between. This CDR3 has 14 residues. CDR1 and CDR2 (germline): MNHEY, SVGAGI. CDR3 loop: CASREDSSYNEQFF. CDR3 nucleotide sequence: TGTGCCAGCAGGGAGGATAGCTCCTACAATGAGCAGTTCTTC.

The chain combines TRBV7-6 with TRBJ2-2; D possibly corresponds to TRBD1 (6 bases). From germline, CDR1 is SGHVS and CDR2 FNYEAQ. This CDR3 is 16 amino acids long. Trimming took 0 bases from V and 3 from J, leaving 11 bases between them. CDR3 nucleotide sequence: TGTGCCAGCAGCTTAGCCCCCACAGGGTACACCGGGGAGCTGTTTTTT. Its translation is CASSLAPTGYTGELFF.

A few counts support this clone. CDR3: CASSLSQINEQFF. The DNA of the CDR3 is TGCGCCAGCAGCTTGTCCCAGATAAATGAGCAGTTCTTC. The rearrangement joins TRBV5-1 to TRBJ2-1; D is unresolved. V dropped 1 base and J dropped 7 bases, with 9 bases sitting between them. Germline V gene sequence: CDR1 SGHRS, CDR2 YFSETQ. The CDR3 totals 13 residues.

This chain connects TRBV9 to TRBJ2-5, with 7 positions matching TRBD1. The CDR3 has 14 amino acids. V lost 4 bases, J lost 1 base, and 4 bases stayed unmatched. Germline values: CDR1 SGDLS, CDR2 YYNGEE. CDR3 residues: CASSPGGLQETQYF. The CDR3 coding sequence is TGTGCCAGCAGCCCAGGGGGTCTCCAAGAGACCCAGTACTTC.

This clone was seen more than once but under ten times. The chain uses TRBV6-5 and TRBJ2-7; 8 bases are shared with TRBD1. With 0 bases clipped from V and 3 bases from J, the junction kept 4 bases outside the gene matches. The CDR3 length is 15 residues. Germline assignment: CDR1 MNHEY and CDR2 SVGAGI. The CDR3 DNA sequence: TGTGCCAGCAGTTACTCGACAGGGGCTTACTACGAGCAGTACTTC. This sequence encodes CASSYSTGAYYEQYF.

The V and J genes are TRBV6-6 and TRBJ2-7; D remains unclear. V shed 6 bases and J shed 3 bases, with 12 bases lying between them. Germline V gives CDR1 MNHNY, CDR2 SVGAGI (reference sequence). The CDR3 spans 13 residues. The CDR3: CASSEPGSYEQYF. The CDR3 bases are TGTGCCAGCAGCGAACCGGGCAGCTACGAGCAGTACTTC.

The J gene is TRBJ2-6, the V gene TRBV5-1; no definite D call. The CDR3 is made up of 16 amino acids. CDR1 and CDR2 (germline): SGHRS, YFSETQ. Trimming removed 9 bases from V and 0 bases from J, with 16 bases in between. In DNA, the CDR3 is TGCGCCAACAAACTGAGGCAGGACTCTGGGGCCAACGTCCTGACTTTC. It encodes CANKLRQDSGANVLTF.

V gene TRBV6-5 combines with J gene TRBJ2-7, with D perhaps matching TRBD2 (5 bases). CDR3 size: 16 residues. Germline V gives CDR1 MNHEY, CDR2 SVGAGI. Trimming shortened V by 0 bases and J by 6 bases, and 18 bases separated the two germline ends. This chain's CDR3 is CASSYSKDSAAIEQYF. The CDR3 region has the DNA TGTGCCAGCAGTTACTCGAAGGACTCTGCTGCTATCGAGCAGTACTTC.

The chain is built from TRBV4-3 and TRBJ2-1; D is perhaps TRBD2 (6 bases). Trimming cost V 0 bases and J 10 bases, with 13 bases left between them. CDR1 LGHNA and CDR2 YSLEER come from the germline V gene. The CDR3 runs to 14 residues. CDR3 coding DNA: TGCGCCAGCAGCCAAGAAACGGGAGTAAGGGAGCAGTTCTTC. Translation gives CASSQETGVREQFF.

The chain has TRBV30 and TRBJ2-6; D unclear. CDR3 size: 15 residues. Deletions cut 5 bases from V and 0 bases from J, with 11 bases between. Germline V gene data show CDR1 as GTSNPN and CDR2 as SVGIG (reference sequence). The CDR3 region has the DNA TGTGCCTGGGGTCACATGGCCTCTGGGGCCAACGTCCTGACTTTC. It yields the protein CAWGHMASGANVLTF.

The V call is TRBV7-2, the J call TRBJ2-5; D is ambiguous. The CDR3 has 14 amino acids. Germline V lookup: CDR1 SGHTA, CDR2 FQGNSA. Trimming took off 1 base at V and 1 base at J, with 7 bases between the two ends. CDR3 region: CASSLVSFQETQYF. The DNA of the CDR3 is TGTGCCAGCAGCTTAGTCAGCTTCCAAGAGACCCAGTACTTC.

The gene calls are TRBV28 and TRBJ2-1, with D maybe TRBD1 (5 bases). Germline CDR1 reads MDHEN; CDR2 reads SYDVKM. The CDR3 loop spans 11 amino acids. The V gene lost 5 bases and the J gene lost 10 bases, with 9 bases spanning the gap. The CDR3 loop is CASSLRQEQFF. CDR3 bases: TGTGCCAGCAGTCTTAGACAGGAGCAGTTCTTC.

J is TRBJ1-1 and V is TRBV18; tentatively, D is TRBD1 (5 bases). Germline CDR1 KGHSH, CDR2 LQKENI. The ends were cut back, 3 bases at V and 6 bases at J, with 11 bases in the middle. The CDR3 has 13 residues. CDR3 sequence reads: CASSPTTGAEAFF. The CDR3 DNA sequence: TGTGCCAGCTCACCCACTACGGGGGCTGAAGCTTTCTTT.

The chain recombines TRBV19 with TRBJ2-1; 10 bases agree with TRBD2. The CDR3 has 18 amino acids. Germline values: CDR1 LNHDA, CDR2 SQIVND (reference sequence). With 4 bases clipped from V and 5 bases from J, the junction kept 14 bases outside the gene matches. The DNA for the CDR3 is TGTGCCAGTAGTAGAAATACAAAGCGGGGGGGCCTGAACAATGAGCAGTTCTTC. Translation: CASSRNTKRGGLNNEQFF.

CDR3 in DNA: TGCAGTGCTAGAGATATAAGCGAGCAGTTCTTC. Its translation is CSARDISEQFF. V usage is TRBV20-1 and J usage is TRBJ2-1, with D hard to call. The CDR3 consists of 11 residues. Germline V gene sequence: CDR1 DFQATT, CDR2 SNEGSKA (reference sequence). Trimming stripped 0 bases from V and 10 bases from J, with 7 bases between.

The CDR3, as DNA: TGTGCCAGCAGTCCCAATAGAGGGGCCTATGAGCTGTTTTTT. Translating it yields CASSPNRGAYELFF. This chain connects TRBV5-6 to TRBJ2-2; possibly TRBD1 or TRBD2 for D (5 bases each). With 5 bases removed from V and 11 bases from J, the gap between germline ends came to 19 bases. Germline V CDR1 and CDR2: SGHDT, YYEEEE. This CDR3 region has 14 residues.